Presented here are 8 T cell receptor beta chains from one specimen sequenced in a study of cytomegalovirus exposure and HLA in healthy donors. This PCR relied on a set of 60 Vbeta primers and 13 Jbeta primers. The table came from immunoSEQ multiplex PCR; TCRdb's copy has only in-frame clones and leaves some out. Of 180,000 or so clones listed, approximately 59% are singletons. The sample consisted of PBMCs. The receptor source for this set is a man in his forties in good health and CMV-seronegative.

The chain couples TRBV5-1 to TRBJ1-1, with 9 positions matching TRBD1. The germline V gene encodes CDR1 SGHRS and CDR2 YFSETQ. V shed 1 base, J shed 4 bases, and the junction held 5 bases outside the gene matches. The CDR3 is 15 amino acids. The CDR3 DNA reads TGCGCCAGCAGCTTGAGTGGGACAGGGTCCACTGAAGCTTTCTTT. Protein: CASSLSGTGSTEAFF.

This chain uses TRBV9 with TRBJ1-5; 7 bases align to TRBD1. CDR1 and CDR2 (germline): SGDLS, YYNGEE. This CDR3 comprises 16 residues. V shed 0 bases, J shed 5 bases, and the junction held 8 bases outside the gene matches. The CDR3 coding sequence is TGTGCCAGCAGCGTAGACGCAGGGGGATCTGATCAGCCCCAGCATTTT. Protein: CASSVDAGGSDQPQHF.

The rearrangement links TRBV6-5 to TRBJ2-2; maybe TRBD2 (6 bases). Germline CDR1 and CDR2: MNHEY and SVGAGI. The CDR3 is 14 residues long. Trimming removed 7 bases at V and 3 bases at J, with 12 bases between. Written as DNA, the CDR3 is TGTGCCAGCACGTTGTGGAGGGACACCGGGGAGCTGTTTTTT. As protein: CASTLWRDTGELFF.

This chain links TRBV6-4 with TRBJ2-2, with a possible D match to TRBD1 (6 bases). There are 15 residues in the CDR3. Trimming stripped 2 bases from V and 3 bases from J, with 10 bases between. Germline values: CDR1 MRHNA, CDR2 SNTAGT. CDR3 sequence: CASSDGRGHTGELFF. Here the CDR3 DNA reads TGTGCCAGCAGTGACGGCAGGGGACACACCGGGGAGCTGTTTTTT.

CDR3 loop: CASSSGTAANYGYTF. The DNA of the CDR3 is TGTGCCAGCAGCTCCGGGACAGCAGCTAACTATGGCTACACCTTC. The chain couples TRBV5-8 to TRBJ1-2; 7 bases line up with TRBD1. Per germline, CDR1 SGHTS and CDR2 YDEGEE. The J segment lost 0 bases and the V segment lost 3 bases, leaving 5 bases of the junction unmatched. CDR3 length: 15 amino acids.

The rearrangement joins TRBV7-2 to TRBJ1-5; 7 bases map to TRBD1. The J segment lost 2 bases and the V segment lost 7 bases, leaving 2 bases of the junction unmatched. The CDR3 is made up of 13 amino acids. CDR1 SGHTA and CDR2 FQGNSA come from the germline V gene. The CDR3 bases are TGTGCCAGCACCAGGGGGGGCAATCAGCCCCAGCATTTT. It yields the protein CASTRGGNQPQHF.

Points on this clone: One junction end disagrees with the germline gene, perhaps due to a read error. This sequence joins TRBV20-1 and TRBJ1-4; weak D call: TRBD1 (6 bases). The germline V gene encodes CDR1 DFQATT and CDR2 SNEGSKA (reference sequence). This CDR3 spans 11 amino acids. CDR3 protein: CSAAQDSKIGF. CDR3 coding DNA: TGCAGTGCTGCTCAGGACAGTAAGATAGGCTTT.

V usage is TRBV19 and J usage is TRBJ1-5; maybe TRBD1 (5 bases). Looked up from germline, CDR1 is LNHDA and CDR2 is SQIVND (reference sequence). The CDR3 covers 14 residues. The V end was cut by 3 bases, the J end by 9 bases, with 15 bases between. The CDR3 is CASSITGAGVPQHF. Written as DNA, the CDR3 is TGTGCCAGTAGTATCACGGGAGCGGGGGTGCCCCAGCATTTT.